The 29 T cell receptor beta chains reported below all come from one sample, sequenced in a study of CD4 T cells in relation to SARS-CoV-2 and coronaviruses. These receptors have no known antigen. Assay used: immunoSEQ multiplex PCR; TCRdb lists only in-frame clones, some missing. Found here are under 25,000 clones, less than 75% of them singletons; the top ten hold around 16%. Before the COVID-19 pandemic, during about 2011-2019, CD4+ T cells were taken from unexposed donors. The cells were cultured for 10 days before CD4+ T cells were isolated. The specimen sequenced was CD4+ T cells from PBMCs, cultured in vitro. The receptor source for this set is a human donor in good health.

V and J are TRBV6-5 and TRBJ1-6; 8 nucleotides align to TRBD1. The V and J ends lost 6 bases and 6 bases, in that order; junction bases with no gene match: 4. CDR1 is MNHEY and CDR2 is SVGAGI in the germline V gene. This CDR3 is 14 amino acids long. The CDR3: CASRMGQVNSPLHF. The CDR3, as DNA: TGTGCCAGCAGGATGGGACAGGTTAATTCACCCCTCCACTTT.

This clone was detected only once. V usage is TRBV3-1 (or the pseudogene TRBV3-2) and J usage is TRBJ2-7; D is undetermined. The CDR3 has 11 residues. V was clipped by 1 base and J by 6 bases, with 4 bases between them. Germline CDR1 is LGHDT and CDR2 is YNNKEL (reference sequence). CDR3 residues: CASSQGSEQYF. The CDR3 region has the DNA TGTGCCAGCAGCCAAGGGTCCGAGCAGTACTTC.

The V and J genes are TRBV6-6 and TRBJ1-3; a possible D gene is TRBD1 (6 bases). Germline assignment: CDR1 MNHNY and CDR2 SVGAGI (reference sequence). The length of the CDR3 is 13 residues. Trimming removed 5 bases at V and 2 bases at J, with 7 bases between. DNA of the CDR3: TGTGCCAGCAGTCGGGACACTGGAAACACCATATATTTT. Its translation: CASSRDTGNTIYF.

Only a few counts were recorded for this clone. The chain uses TRBV9 and TRBJ1-5, with 8 bases fitting TRBD1. The V gene's germline CDR1 is SGDLS and CDR2 YYNGEE. The CDR3 extends over 14 amino acids. V dropped 3 bases and J dropped 6; count of bases not matched to a gene: 5. CDR3 sequence (DNA): TGTGCCAGCAGCGCCGGACAGGGAAGTCAGCCCCAGCATTTT. Protein product: CASSAGQGSQPQHF.

J is TRBJ2-7 and V is TRBV29-1; 11 bases match TRBD1. Trimming took 4 bases from V and 4 from J; bases not matched to a gene: 0. CDR1 SQVTM and CDR2 ANQGSEA come from the germline V gene. This CDR3 spans 12 amino acids. CDR3 loop: CSVGDRGYEQYF. The CDR3 DNA sequence: TGCAGCGTTGGGGACAGGGGGTACGAGCAGTACTTC.

The V and J genes are TRBV30 and TRBJ2-1; D remains unclear. The CDR3 sequence is 13 residues long. Germline V CDR1 and CDR2: GTSNPN, SVGIG (reference sequence). V was clipped by 2 bases and J by 6 bases, with 11 bases between them. This CDR3 reads CAWSQDSSNEQFF. The CDR3 DNA reads TGTGCCTGGAGTCAGGATAGCTCCAATGAGCAGTTCTTC.

The genes are TRBV4-1 and TRBJ2-1, with 9 bases fitting TRBD2. CDR3 length: 18 amino acids. Trimming removed 0 bases from V and 3 bases from J; junction bases left unmatched: 9. CDR1 MGHRA and CDR2 YSYEKL come from the germline V gene. The CDR3 DNA follows: TGCGCCAGCAGCCAAGATCAGGCGGGACTAGCCAGCTACAATGAGCAGTTCTTC. The encoded protein is CASSQDQAGLASYNEQFF.

The gene calls are TRBV28 and TRBJ2-7, with D perhaps being TRBD1 or TRBD2 (6 bases each). V dropped 6 bases and J dropped 2 bases, with 11 bases sitting between them. This CDR3 contains 13 residues. Germline V gene lookup returns CDR1 MDHEN and CDR2 SYDVKM. In DNA form, the CDR3 reads TGTGCCAGCAGGGGGGGCGGAGCCTACGAGCAGTACTTC. As protein: CASRGGGAYEQYF.

This clone showed up just once. The CDR3 bases are TGTGCCAGCAGCGTACTAGATAGTCCCTACGAGCAGTACTTC. This encodes CASSVLDSPYEQYF. The chain combines TRBV9 with TRBJ2-7; D is uncertain. Trimming removed 1 base at V and 2 bases at J, with 10 bases between. This CDR3 contains 14 residues. Germline loops: CDR1 SGDLS, CDR2 YYNGEE.

V gene TRBV6-5 combines with J gene TRBJ2-3; D unresolved. Trimming cost V 2 bases and J 0 bases, with 6 bases left between them. CDR1 MNHEY and CDR2 SVGAGI come from the germline V gene. The CDR3 is 14 residues long. The CDR3 coding sequence is TGTGCCAGCAGTTACCTGGCCAGCACAGATACGCAGTATTTT. Translating gives CASSYLASTDTQYF.

This rearrangement joins TRBV21-1 to TRBJ2-1; TRBD2 was called by the table and not checked on the DNA. TRBV21-1 is tagged as a pseudogene. The CDR3 has 18 amino acids. The CDR3 is CASSKGGLAGGRNNEQFF. For the CDR3, the DNA is TGTGCCAGCAGCAAAGGCGGACTAGCGGGAGGCCGAAACAATGAGCAGTTCTTC.

The CDR3 DNA reads TGTGCCAGCAGTTTGACAGGGGATCATGGCTACACCTTC. Translated: CASSLTGDHGYTF. The rearrangement links TRBV27 to TRBJ1-2, with 8 bases aligning to TRBD1. CDR1 and CDR2 from the germline V gene are MNHEY and SMNVEV (reference sequence). Losses at the gene ends were 3 bases for V and 6 bases for J; bases not matched to a gene: 3. This CDR3 is 13 amino acids long.

The rearrangement joins TRBV19 to TRBJ1-1, with 9 bases that match TRBD1. In germline, CDR1 is LNHDA, CDR2 SQIVND (reference sequence). This CDR3 has 15 amino acids. J gave up 7 bases and V 5 bases, and 11 bases lay outside the gene matches. The CDR3 nucleotides are TGTGCCAGTAGTCCTCGGGACAGGGAGGGAAGTGAAGCTTTCTTT. It is translated as CASSPRDREGSEAFF.

This chain joins TRBV30 and TRBJ1-1; no reliable D call. The CDR3 is 13 amino acids. The ends were cut back, 3 bases at V and 3 bases at J, with 11 bases in the middle. Germline V gene lookup returns CDR1 GTSNPN and CDR2 SVGIG (reference sequence). For the CDR3, the DNA is TGTGCCTGGAGACTGACGGTTCACACTGAAGCTTTCTTT. The encoded protein is CAWRLTVHTEAFF.

CDR3 bases: TGTGCCAGCAGCCCAAAGGCGACCGGGGAGCTGTTTTTT. Translated: CASSPKATGELFF. This sequence joins TRBV7-3 and TRBJ2-2; no firm D call. This CDR3 comprises 13 residues. Germline V CDR1 and CDR2: SGHTA, FQGTGA. The V end was cut by 5 bases, the J end by 5 bases, with 9 bases between. The variable domain in full, completed from reference TRBV7-3 and TRBJ2-2, reads GAGVSQTPSNKVTEKGKYVELRCDPISGHTALYWYRQSLGQGPEFLIYFQGTGAADDSGLPNDRFFAVRPEGSVSTLKIQRTERGDSAVYLCASSPKATGELFFGEGSRLTVL.

This clone has just a few counts. This chain joins TRBV20-1 and TRBJ1-1; unclear D gene. Germline-derived CDR1 and CDR2 are DFQATT and SNEGSKA (reference sequence). V was cut by 6 bases and J by 8 bases, with 13 bases left in between. The CDR3 is 11 residues long. DNA of the CDR3: TGCAGTGCCAAAAAGGACGACGAAGCTTTCTTT. It is translated as CSAKKDDEAFF.

The chain joins TRBV6-1 to TRBJ2-1; D unresolved. CDR1 MNHNS and CDR2 SASEGT come from the germline V gene. This CDR3 is 15 amino acids long. Trimming cost V 3 bases and J 3 bases, with 12 bases left between them. Here the CDR3 DNA reads TGTGCCAGCAGTGATAAGACGGAGAGCTACAATGAGCAGTTCTTC. Amino acid sequence: CASSDKTESYNEQFF.

The chain couples TRBV5-4 to TRBJ1-3; D gene ambiguous. This CDR3 spans 14 amino acids. The germline V gene has CDR1 SGHNT and CDR2 YYREEE (reference sequence). The V end lost 0 bases, the J end lost 0 bases, and 4 bases lay between the germline ends. The CDR3: CASSLGSSGNTIYF. The CDR3 coding sequence is TGTGCCAGCAGCTTGGGGTCCTCTGGAAACACCATATATTTT.

The CDR3: CASSPYPGTGSEETQYF. The CDR3 region has the DNA TGTGCCAGTAGTCCCTACCCCGGGACAGGGAGTGAAGAGACCCAGTACTTC. The chain recombines TRBV19 with TRBJ2-5; the match to TRBD1 covers 9 bases. The CDR3 length is 17 residues. Trimming at V came to 5 bases and at J to 3 bases, leaving 13 bases not matched to a gene. From germline, CDR1 is LNHDA and CDR2 SQIVND (reference sequence).

The CDR3 loop is CASSPRGGDTQYF. DNA of the CDR3: TGCGCCAGCAGCCCTAGGGGTGGAGATACGCAGTATTTT. The chain combines TRBV4-3 with TRBJ2-3; D possibly corresponds to TRBD1 (5 bases). Germline V gives CDR1 LGHNA, CDR2 YSLEER. Trimming took off 4 bases at V and 5 bases at J, with 10 bases between the two ends. CDR3 length: 13 amino acids.

The genes are TRBV3-1 (or the pseudogene TRBV3-2) and TRBJ2-5; 8 bases map to TRBD2. The ends lost 3 bases at V and 5 bases at J; junction bases unmatched: 8. Germline V lookup: CDR1 LGHDT, CDR2 YNNKEL (reference sequence). The CDR3 sequence is 15 residues long. CDR3: CASSQAAGVWETQYF. DNA for the CDR3: TGTGCCAGCAGCCAGGCAGCGGGAGTCTGGGAGACCCAGTACTTC.

V and J are TRBV10-3 and TRBJ1-5; D is unclear. The V end lost 6 bases, the J end lost 6 bases, and 12 bases lay between the germline ends. Germline-derived CDR1 and CDR2 are ENHRY and SYGVKD. The CDR3 is made up of 13 amino acids. CDR3 in amino acids: CAIRDPGGQPQHF. DNA for the CDR3: TGTGCCATCAGGGATCCAGGTGGTCAGCCCCAGCATTTT.

The V call is TRBV19, the J call TRBJ2-5; D is undetermined. V lost 5 bases and J 2 bases, leaving 9 bases between the germline ends. CDR3 length equals 13 residues. CDR1 and CDR2 from the germline V gene are LNHDA and SQIVND (reference sequence). For the CDR3, the DNA is TGTGCCAGTAGTTTTGGAAAACAAGAGACCCAGTACTTC. Translated, it gives CASSFGKQETQYF.

This clone came up a few times. This chain uses TRBV7-9 with TRBJ2-1; D is possibly TRBD2 (6 bases). This CDR3 has 12 residues. Germline values: CDR1 SEHNR, CDR2 FQNEAQ (reference sequence). The V and J ends lost 5 bases and 8 bases respectively, with 10 bases between them. CDR3 sequence (DNA): TGTGCCAGCAGCGGGAGGACCGATGAGCAGTTCTTC. This gives the protein CASSGRTDEQFF.

The rearrangement links TRBV3-1 (or the pseudogene TRBV3-2) to TRBJ2-1; 7 nucleotides align to TRBD2. Per the germline V gene, CDR1 is LGHDT and CDR2 is YNNKEL (reference sequence). V was clipped by 0 bases and J by 6 bases; unmatched bases: 8. This CDR3 comprises 16 residues. Here the CDR3 DNA reads TGTGCCAGCAGCCAAGAACCGGGGGGTTCGATCAATGAGCAGTTCTTC. Translating gives CASSQEPGGSINEQFF.

The chain employs TRBV27 and TRBJ2-5, with D unresolved. The V gene's germline CDR1 is MNHEY and CDR2 SMNVEV (reference sequence). The V end was cut by 6 bases, the J end by 0 bases, with 8 bases between. This CDR3 has 13 amino acids. In DNA form, the CDR3 reads TGTGCCAGCAGCCGTCAGTACCAAGAGACCCAGTACTTC. Translating it yields CASSRQYQETQYF.

The chain is built from TRBV30 and TRBJ2-7; 9 bases line up with TRBD1. The germline gives CDR1 GTSNPN, CDR2 SVGIG (reference sequence). The CDR3 spans 13 residues. V was clipped by 0 bases and J by 9 bases; unmatched bases: 6. DNA of the CDR3: TGTGCCTGGAGTGTTCAAACAGGGGGCCCGCAGTACTTC. This sequence encodes CAWSVQTGGPQYF.

The chain joins TRBV5-1 to TRBJ1-3, with D possibly matching TRBD1 (6 bases). Germline values: CDR1 SGHRS, CDR2 YFSETQ. V was cut by 0 bases and J by 2 bases, with 6 bases left in between. The CDR3 contains 14 residues. CDR3: CASSLGTAGNTIYF. CDR3 DNA sequence: TGCGCCAGCAGCTTGGGGACAGCTGGAAACACCATATATTTT.

The rearrangement uses TRBV9 and TRBJ2-3, with 10 nucleotides matching TRBD2. V gave up 0 bases and J gave up 10 bases; unmatched junction bases: 8. The germline gives CDR1 SGDLS, CDR2 YYNGEE. This CDR3 region has 15 residues. The CDR3 loop is CASSVASGGIQSQYF. As DNA, the CDR3 is TGTGCCAGCAGCGTAGCTAGCGGGGGTATACAGTCGCAGTATTTT.